These T cell receptor beta chains were read from a single sample in a study of regulatory T cells in long-lasting Graves disease. TCRdb independently ran MiXCR on the multiplex PCR reads; one entry per CDR3 protein. Of some 240,000 distinct CDR3 sequences listed, roughly 19% were seen once; the top ten hold about an eighth. Another study also made use of these data, one on T cells in Graves' hyperthyroidism and ophthalmopathy.

This material consisted of peripheral blood mononuclear cells (PBMCs), taken at new diagnosis, from a patient treated with antithyroid drugs. The receptors stem from a woman aged 25 to 39 with Graves disease. Both conserved end residues are part of each CDR3. D genes are given only for firm matches.

V gene	D gene	J gene	CDR3 protein
TRBV6-1	TRBD2	TRBJ2-1	CASSPPASGGIYNEQFF
TRBV12-3/TRBV12-4	-	TRBJ1-4	CASSPSPTNEKLFF
TRBV6-1	-	TRBJ1-5	CAVTYGRGQPQHF
TRBV4-2	TRBD2	TRBJ2-5	CASSRYLAGDAQETQYF
TRBV28	-	TRBJ2-1	CASSKGQYVEQFF
TRBV7-3	-	TRBJ2-4	CASSARQAPAKNIQYF
TRBV10-1	-	TRBJ2-2	CASRPGQGGGELFF
TRBV4-1	-	TRBJ2-7	CASSQEPAGAAYEQYF
TRBV30	-	TRBJ2-5	CAWSVLSERHETQYF
TRBV28	-	TRBJ1-4	CASSLSDEKLFF
TRBV3-1	-	TRBJ2-3	CASSQEVAAIDTQYF
TRBV12-5	TRBD2	TRBJ2-1	CASGGRLVAGGVLDEQFF
TRBV6-5	-	TRBJ1-2	CASSYTSRGDYGYTF
TRBV9	TRBD1	TRBJ1-1	CASSKRTGVNTEAFF
TRBV14	TRBD1	TRBJ2-7	CASSRGQGTREQYF
TRBV27	-	TRBJ1-1	CASSPVGTANTEAFF
TRBV28	TRBD1	TRBJ2-4	CASSFPRQQGVVAKNIQYF
TRBV20-1	-	TRBJ2-3	CSALSGSTDTQYF
TRBV10-3	-	TRBJ1-2	CAITPDNSGGYTF
TRBV5-1	TRBD1	TRBJ2-2	CASSPGDRNTGELFF
TRBV10-3	-	TRBJ2-1	CAISESSGTAYNEQFF
TRBV6-1	-	TRBJ2-1	CASSPSSEVYNEQFF
TRBV6-1	TRBD1	TRBJ1-2	CASSAGGQYYGYTF
TRBV20-1	-	TRBJ2-3	CSARDGGRDIGTQYF
TRBV20-1	-	TRBJ1-5	CSARVQGREQPQHF
TRBV27	TRBD2	TRBJ2-3	CASSYSGRAVDTQYF
TRBV11-2	TRBD1	TRBJ1-1	CASSQGGGTEAFF
TRBV18	-	TRBJ2-3	CASSPLKGLSTDTQYF
TRBV14	-	TRBJ1-2	CASSQDPDFGYTF
TRBV9	-	TRBJ2-1	CASSVASSGILADYNEQFF
TRBV2	-	TRBJ1-4	CASSGLGIGEKLFF
TRBV4-2	-	TRBJ1-4	CASSQEPGGGSSNEKLLF
TRBV27	-	TRBJ1-2	CASSASIWTALTNYGYTF
TRBV3-1	-	TRBJ2-5	CASSQDTRPGTQYF
TRBV11-3	-	TRBJ1-6	CASSFTFPKGSSYNSPLHF
TRBV20-1	-	TRBJ2-3	CSARDGGLTDTQYF
TRBV19	TRBD1	TRBJ1-1	CASSIRDRGETEAFF
TRBV3-1	-	TRBJ1-6	CASSQETWVNSPLHF
TRBV7-8	-	TRBJ1-1	CASSSSGTQAFF
TRBV9	-	-	CASSVDRGGTLGDNEQFF
TRBV29-1	-	TRBJ1-1	CSVGRFGGMNAEAFF
TRBV27	-	TRBJ2-2	CASLRDPNYTGELFF
TRBV11-2	-	TRBJ1-6	CASSFQWDTLNSPLHF